The clone carrying this T cell receptor (beta chain) was counted at least ten times. The antigen remains undetermined. The data derive from a study of blood T cells in healthy people across ages. The study, taken as a whole, reports: It was held that the diversity estimates obtained from one million T cells were underestimates.

With a J-beta primer mix and a sample-barcoded 5' primer, a second PCR ran roughly 6 to 11 cycles. MiXCR was run by TCRdb on the 5' RACE reads, yielding one entry per CDR3 protein. This sample has more than 750,000 distinct CDR3 sequences, with roughly 28% found just once. This CDR3 spans 14 amino acids. V dropped 0 bases and J dropped 4 bases, with 9 bases sitting between them. The germline CDR1 and CDR2 sequences are SGHTA and FQGNSA. The sample also formed part of further work on T cells of mothers and their children.

The sequenced sample consisted of blood. The chain couples TRBV7-2 to TRBJ2-5; D remains unclear. This clonotype originated in a middle-aged woman in good health. CDR3 nucleotide sequence: TGTGCCAGCAGCTTAGCGGGTGTTCGAGAGACCCAGTACTTC. This encodes CASSLAGVRETQYF. The full variable domain, in which reference TRBV7-2 and TRBJ2-5 provide the parts outside the CDR3, is GAGVSQSPSNKVTEKGKDVELRCDPISGHTALYWYRQSLGQGLEFLIYFQGNSAPDKSGLPSDRFSAERTGGSVSTLTIQRTQQEDSAVYLCASSLAGVRETQYFGPGTRLLVL.